This T cell receptor beta chain was sequenced during a study of metastatic and nonmetastatic thyroid tumors. As for the study in general: Across peripheral blood and tumor or nodule tissue samples taken from malignant and benign thyroid patients, the repertoires were compared with one another. General study results and limits: Across blood and tumor, TCR beta diversity in malignant thyroid tumors was reportedly significantly higher than in benign nodules.

This CDR3 has 12 amino acids. Original analysis: Construction of a distant-metastasis classifier for papillary thyroid cancer relied on CDR3 differences across clinicopathological groups. TCRdb reanalyzed the PCR reads with MiXCR. The V and J calls shown here were made by TCRdb, not taken from the authors' results. Counted here are 43,000 or so clones, 15% to 20% occurring once; the ten biggest clones make up around 20%. On this clone: Its specificity is not known. A junction end diverges from the germline sequence, so it may reflect a read error.

No patient had received any treatment before thyroid surgery. This chain joins TRBV12-3 or TRBV12-4 and TRBJ1-1; 8 bases map to TRBD1. The sequence came from a female donor with papillary thyroid cancer or a benign thyroid nodule (not recorded which). Some clones in this sample may be carry-over from other donors' samples. Sequenced material: blood. CDR3 protein: CAGSYRGAEAFF. The DNA of the CDR3 is TGTGCCGGCAGTTACAGGGGGGCGGAAGCTTTCTTT.